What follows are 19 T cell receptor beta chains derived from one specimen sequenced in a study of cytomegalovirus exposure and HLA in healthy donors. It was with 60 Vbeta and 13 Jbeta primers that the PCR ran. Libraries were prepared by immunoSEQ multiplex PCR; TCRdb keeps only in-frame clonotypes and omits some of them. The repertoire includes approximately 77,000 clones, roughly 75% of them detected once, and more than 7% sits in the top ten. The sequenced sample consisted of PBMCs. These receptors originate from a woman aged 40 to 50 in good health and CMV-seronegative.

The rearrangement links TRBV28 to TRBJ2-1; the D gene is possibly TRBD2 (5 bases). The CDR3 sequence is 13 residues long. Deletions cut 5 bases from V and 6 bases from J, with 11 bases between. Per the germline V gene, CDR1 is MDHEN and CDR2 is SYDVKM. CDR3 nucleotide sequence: TGTGCCAGCAGTGTCCCTAGCACCAATGAGCAGTTCTTC. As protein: CASSVPSTNEQFF.

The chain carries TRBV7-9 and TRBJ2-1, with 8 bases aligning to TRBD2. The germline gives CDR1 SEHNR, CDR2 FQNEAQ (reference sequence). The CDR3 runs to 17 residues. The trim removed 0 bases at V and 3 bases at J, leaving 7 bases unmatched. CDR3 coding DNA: TGTGCCAGCAGCTTAGCAACCGGGACTAGGGACTACAATGAGCAGTTCTTC. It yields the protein CASSLATGTRDYNEQFF. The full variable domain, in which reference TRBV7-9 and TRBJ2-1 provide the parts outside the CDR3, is DTGVSQNPRHKITKRGQNVTFRCDPISEHNRLYWYRQTLGQGPEFLTYFQNEAQLEKSRLLSDRFSAERPKGSFSTLEIQRTEQGDSAMYLCASSLATGTRDYNEQFFGPGTRLTVL.

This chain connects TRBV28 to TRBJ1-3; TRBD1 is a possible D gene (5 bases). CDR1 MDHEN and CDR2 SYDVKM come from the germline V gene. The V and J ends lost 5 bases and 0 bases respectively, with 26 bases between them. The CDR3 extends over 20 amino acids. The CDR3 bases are TGTGCCAGCAGTCGGATAAGGGGTCCATGGGCAATACTCTCTGGAAACACCATATATTTT. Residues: CASSRIRGPWAILSGNTIYF.

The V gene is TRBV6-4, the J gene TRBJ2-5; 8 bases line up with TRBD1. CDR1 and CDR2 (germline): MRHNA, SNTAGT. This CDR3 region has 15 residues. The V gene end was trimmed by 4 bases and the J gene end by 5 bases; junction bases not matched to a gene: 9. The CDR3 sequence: CASSVSQGADETQYF. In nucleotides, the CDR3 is TGTGCCAGCAGTGTCTCCCAGGGGGCGGACGAGACCCAGTACTTC.

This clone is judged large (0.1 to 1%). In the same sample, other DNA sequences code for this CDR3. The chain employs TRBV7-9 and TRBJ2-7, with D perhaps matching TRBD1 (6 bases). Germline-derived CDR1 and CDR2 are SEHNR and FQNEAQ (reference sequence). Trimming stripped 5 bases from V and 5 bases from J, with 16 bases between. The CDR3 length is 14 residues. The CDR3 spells CASSPGHRRDEQYF. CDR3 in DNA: TGTGCCAGCAGCCCGGGACATAGAAGAGACGAGCAGTACTTC.

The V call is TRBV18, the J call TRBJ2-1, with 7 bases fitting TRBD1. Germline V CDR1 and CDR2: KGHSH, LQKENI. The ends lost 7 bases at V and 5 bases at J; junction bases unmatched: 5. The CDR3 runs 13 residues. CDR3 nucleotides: TGTGCCAGCTTCCTGGACAGGAACAATGAGCAGTTCTTC. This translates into CASFLDRNNEQFF.

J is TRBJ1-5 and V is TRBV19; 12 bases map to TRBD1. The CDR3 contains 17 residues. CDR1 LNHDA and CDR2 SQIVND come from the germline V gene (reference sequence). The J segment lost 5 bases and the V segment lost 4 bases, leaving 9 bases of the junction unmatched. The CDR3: CASSKPGQGARDQPQHF. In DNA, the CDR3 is TGTGCCAGTAGTAAACCGGGACAGGGGGCAAGGGATCAGCCCCAGCATTTT.

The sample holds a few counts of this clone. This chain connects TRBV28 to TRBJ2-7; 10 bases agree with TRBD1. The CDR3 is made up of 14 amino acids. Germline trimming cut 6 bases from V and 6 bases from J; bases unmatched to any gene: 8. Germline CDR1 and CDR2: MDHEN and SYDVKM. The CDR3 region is CASRETGGNGEQYF. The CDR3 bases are TGTGCCAGCAGGGAGACAGGGGGCAATGGCGAGCAGTACTTC.

The CDR3 DNA sequence: TGCGCCAGCAGTCAATCTTGGGGCAATTATGGCTACACCTTC. Protein product: CASSQSWGNYGYTF. This chain uses TRBV23-1 with TRBJ1-2, with a tentative D call TRBD1 (5 bases). TRBV23-1 is an open reading frame, and its role is uncertain. V was trimmed by 0 bases and J by 5 bases, leaving 10 bases between them. The CDR3 runs to 14 residues.

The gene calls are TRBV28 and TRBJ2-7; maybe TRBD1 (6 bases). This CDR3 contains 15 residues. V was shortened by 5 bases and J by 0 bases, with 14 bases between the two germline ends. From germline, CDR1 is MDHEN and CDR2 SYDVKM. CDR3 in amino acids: CASSTQGTLSYEQYF. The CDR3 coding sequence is TGTGCCAGCAGTACACAGGGCACACTCTCCTACGAGCAGTACTTC.

The CDR3 sequence: CASGQEIAGNTGELFF. CDR3 nucleotides: TGTGCCAGTGGGCAGGAAATAGCGGGGAACACCGGGGAGCTGTTTTTT. The V call is TRBV2, the J call TRBJ2-2; 7 bases fit TRBD2. Unmatched junction bases numbered 11, after V lost 9 bases and J lost 1 base. This CDR3 has 16 amino acids. Germline V gene data show CDR1 as SNHLY and CDR2 as FYNNEI.

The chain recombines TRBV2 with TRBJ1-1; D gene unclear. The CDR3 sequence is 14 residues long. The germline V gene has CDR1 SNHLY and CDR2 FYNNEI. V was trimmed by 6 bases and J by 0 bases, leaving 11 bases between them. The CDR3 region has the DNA TGTGCCAGCAGAACAGATACAGTGAACACTGAAGCTTTCTTT. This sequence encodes CASRTDTVNTEAFF.

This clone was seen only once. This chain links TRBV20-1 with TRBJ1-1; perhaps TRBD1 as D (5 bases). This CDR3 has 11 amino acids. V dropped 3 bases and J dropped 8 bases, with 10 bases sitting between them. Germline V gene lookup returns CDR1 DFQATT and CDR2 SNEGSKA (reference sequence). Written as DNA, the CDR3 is TGCAGTGCTAGGCCAGGGATGGAAGCTTTCTTT. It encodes CSARPGMEAFF.

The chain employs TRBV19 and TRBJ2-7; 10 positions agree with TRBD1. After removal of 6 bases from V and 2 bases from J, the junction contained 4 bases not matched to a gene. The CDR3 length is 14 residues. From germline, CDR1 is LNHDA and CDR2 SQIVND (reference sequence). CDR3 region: CASSRTGGAYEQYF. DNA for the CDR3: TGTGCCAGTAGCAGGACAGGGGGGGCCTACGAGCAGTACTTC.

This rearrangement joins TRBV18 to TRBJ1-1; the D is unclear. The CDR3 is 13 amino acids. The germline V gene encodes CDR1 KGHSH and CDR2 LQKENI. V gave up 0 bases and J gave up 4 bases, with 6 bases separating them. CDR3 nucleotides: TGTGCCAGCTCACCACCGTCAGGCACTGAAGCTTTCTTT. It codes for CASSPPSGTEAFF.

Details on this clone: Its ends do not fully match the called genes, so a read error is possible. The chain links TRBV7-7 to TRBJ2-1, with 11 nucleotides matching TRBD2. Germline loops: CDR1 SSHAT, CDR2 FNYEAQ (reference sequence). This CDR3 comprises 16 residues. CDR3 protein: CASSLAGGGYYNEQFF. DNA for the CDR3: TGTGCTAGCAGCTTAGCGGGGGGGGGCTACTACAATGAGCAGTTCTTC.

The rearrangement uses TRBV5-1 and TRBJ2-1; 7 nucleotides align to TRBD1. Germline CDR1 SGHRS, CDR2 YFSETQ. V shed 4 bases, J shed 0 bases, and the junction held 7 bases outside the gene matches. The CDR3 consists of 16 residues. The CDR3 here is CASSLRQGSSYNEQFF. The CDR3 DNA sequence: TGCGCCAGCAGCCTAAGACAGGGAAGCTCCTACAATGAGCAGTTCTTC.

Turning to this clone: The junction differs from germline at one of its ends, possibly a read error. Here the CDR3 reads CASRLQGGIMNAEAFF. CDR3 sequence (DNA): TGCGCCAGCAGACTTCAAGGAGGAATAATGAACGCTGAAGCTTTCTTT. V usage is TRBV5-1 and J usage is TRBJ1-1; D is unclear. CDR1 and CDR2 (germline): SGHRS, YFSETQ. The length of the CDR3 is 16 residues.

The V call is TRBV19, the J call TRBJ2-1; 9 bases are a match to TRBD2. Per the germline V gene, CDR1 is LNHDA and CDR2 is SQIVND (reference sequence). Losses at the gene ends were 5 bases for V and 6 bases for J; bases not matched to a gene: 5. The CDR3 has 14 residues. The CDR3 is CASSWREGLNEQFF. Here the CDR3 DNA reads TGTGCCAGTAGTTGGCGGGAGGGCCTCAATGAGCAGTTCTTC.